This TCR beta chain was captured in a study of shared clonotypes between healthy human individuals. On the study more broadly: Per-donor plates numbered three CD4 naive, three CD4 memory, two CD8 naive and one CD8 memory.

Authors' analysis steps: Filtering differed because ImmunoSEQ produced junction-only sequences that carried no quality scores. Profiled with immunoSEQ multiplex PCR; TCRdb holds only in-frame clones, not every one. V, J and clone size are those of that table, while D and trimming were read from the DNA. The profile shows 2,500,000 or so clones, approximately 92% of them singletons. V was clipped by 0 bases and J by 5 bases; unmatched bases: 8. The CDR3 extends over 15 amino acids. The V gene's germline CDR1 is SGHRS and CDR2 YFSETQ. The study's findings and limits: Generally, estimated richness proved larger in naive subsets than it did in memory subsets. It was observed that approximately 5% of naive CD4 clonotypes were shared across several donors.

A note on this clone: As yet, its antigen is unknown.

This clonotype was sampled from a man younger than 30 in good health. The specimen was naive CD4+ T cells sorted from blood. Subset given: CD45RA+ positively selected. V and J are TRBV5-1 and TRBJ2-7; 7 bases line up with TRBD1. The CDR3 here is CASSLEPGGTNEQYF. The CDR3, as DNA: TGCGCCAGCAGCTTGGAGCCAGGGGGAACGAACGAGCAGTACTTC. The complete variable domain, with remaining parts taken from reference TRBV5-1 and TRBJ2-7, reads KAGVTQTPRYLIKTRGQQVTLSCSPISGHRSVSWYQQTPGQGLQFLFEYFSETQRNKGNFPGRFSGRQFSNSRSEMNVSTLELGDSALYLCASSLEPGGTNEQYFGPGTRLTVT.